These 20 T cell receptor beta chains were all obtained from the same sample, sequenced in a study of human thymus T cells. During corrective heart surgery, resections were taken, and the thymus tissue came from them. Generated by immunoSEQ multiplex PCR, the TCRdb table keeps only in-frame clones and is missing some. In the table there are 65,000 to 90,000 clones, roughly 96% of which are singletons. Sequencing was carried out using thymus tissue. The receptor source for this set is a girl under three years old with a congenital heart defect but otherwise immunologically healthy.

DNA for the CDR3: TGTGCCAGCTCACTTAGGGACAGGGAAAACTATGGCTACACCTTC. It is translated as CASSLRDRENYGYTF. V is TRBV18 and J is TRBJ1-2; TRBD1 agrees at 9 bases. Trimming took 4 bases from V and 2 from J; bases not matched to a gene: 5. Germline assignment: CDR1 KGHSH and CDR2 LQKENI. This CDR3 comprises 15 residues.

The V gene is TRBV28, the J gene TRBJ2-7; TRBD2 matches 8 bases. The germline V gene encodes CDR1 MDHEN and CDR2 SYDVKM. V was pared by 4 bases and J by 3 bases, with 11 bases of the junction left unmatched. The CDR3 contains 16 residues. The CDR3 sequence: CASSYPGGRYYYEQYF. CDR3 nucleotides: TGTGCCAGCAGTTACCCGGGCGGGAGGTACTACTACGAGCAGTACTTC.

This chain connects TRBV28 to TRBJ1-1; 7 bases line up with TRBD1. With V trimmed by 6 bases and J by 10 bases, 14 bases remained unmatched. The germline V gene encodes CDR1 MDHEN and CDR2 SYDVKM. The CDR3 loop spans 14 amino acids. The CDR3 sequence is CASSPSPGRGRAFF. DNA for the CDR3: TGTGCCAGCAGCCCCTCCCCAGGAAGGGGGCGAGCTTTCTTT.

The gene calls are TRBV11-2 and TRBJ2-1, with D possibly being TRBD1 (6 bases). Germline CDR1 is SGHAT and CDR2 is FQNNGV. V shed 4 bases and J shed 10 bases, with 8 bases lying between them. This CDR3 is built from 11 residues. The CDR3: CASSSGTEQFF. The CDR3 nucleotides are TGTGCCAGCAGCTCCGGGACAGAGCAGTTCTTC. Full variable domain (outside the CDR3, taken from reference TRBV11-2 and TRBJ2-1): EAGVAQSPRYKIIEKRQSVAFWCNPISGHATLYWYQQILGQGPKLLIQFQNNGVVDDSQLPKDRFSAERLKGVDSTLKIQPAKLEDSAVYLCASSSGTEQFFGPGTRLTVL.

This chain uses TRBV7-8 with TRBJ1-3, with no clear D. The CDR3 totals 18 residues. Germline-derived CDR1 and CDR2 are SGHVS and FQNEAQ. Trimming cost V 1 base and J 0 bases, with 16 bases left between them. DNA of the CDR3: TGTGCCAGCAGCTTAGTCCCAGGATTGAGCAGCTCTGGAAACACCATATATTTT. Translating it yields CASSLVPGLSSSGNTIYF.

This sequence joins TRBV4-1 and TRBJ1-1, with TRBD1 identical over 9 bases. The germline gives CDR1 MGHRA, CDR2 YSYEKL. There are 17 residues in the CDR3. Trimming took 3 bases from V and 8 from J; bases not matched to a gene: 16. Here the CDR3 DNA reads TGCGCCAGCAGCCAGGCCGGGACAGGGAAAGTGAATGGGGAAGCTTTCTTT. Its protein is CASSQAGTGKVNGEAFF.

The chain combines TRBV15 with TRBJ1-2, with D possibly matching TRBD1 (5 bases). This CDR3 has 19 residues. Germline V gene data show CDR1 as LNHNV and CDR2 as YYDKDF (reference sequence). The germline V and J ends were trimmed by 0 bases and 2 bases, with 22 bases remaining between them. CDR3 region: CATSRDSEAGKVGNYGYTF. In nucleotides, the CDR3 is TGTGCCACCAGCAGAGATTCGGAGGCAGGGAAGGTTGGAAACTATGGCTACACCTTC.

The V and J genes are TRBV7-8 and TRBJ2-1, with D possibly matching TRBD1 (5 bases). The ends were cut back, 1 base at V and 0 bases at J, with 16 bases in the middle. Germline values: CDR1 SGHVS, CDR2 FQNEAQ. CDR3 size: 18 residues. CDR3 amino acids: CASSLGSCRQSSYNEQFF. DNA for the CDR3: TGTGCCAGCAGCTTAGGCTCTTGTAGACAGAGCTCCTACAATGAGCAGTTCTTC.

V and J are TRBV7-2 and TRBJ2-3; D is undetermined. Germline CDR1 and CDR2: SGHTA and FQGNSA. CDR3 length: 10 residues. Deletions cut 6 bases from V and 5 bases from J, with 3 bases between. The CDR3 spells CASRRDTQYF. The CDR3 DNA reads TGTGCCAGCAGGAGAGATACGCAGTATTTT.

The chain carries TRBV7-3 and TRBJ2-1, with a weak D call TRBD1 (5 bases). Germline V CDR1 and CDR2: SGHTA, FQGTGA. The CDR3 is 14 amino acids. Between the trimmed V and J ends, which lost 5 bases and 4 bases, there was a span of 12 bases. CDR3 loop: CASSRGDRYNEQFF. CDR3 coding DNA: TGTGCCAGCAGCCGAGGTGACAGATACAATGAGCAGTTCTTC.

The chain has TRBV6-6 and TRBJ2-7; the match to TRBD2 covers 7 bases. CDR1 and CDR2 (germline): MNHNY, SVGAGI (reference sequence). The CDR3 totals 16 residues. The V segment lost 0 bases and the J segment 3 bases; nucleotides outside the gene matches: 8. CDR3 in amino acids: CASSYSEKRDGYEQYF. CDR3 nucleotides: TGTGCCAGCAGTTACTCCGAAAAGCGGGACGGCTACGAGCAGTACTTC.

This chain connects TRBV10-3 to TRBJ2-1; 9 bases are shared with TRBD2. V was clipped by 4 bases and J by 7 bases; unmatched bases: 11. In germline, CDR1 is ENHRY, CDR2 SYGVKD. CDR3 length equals 16 residues. The chain's CDR3 is CAISVRGTSYPNEQFF. The CDR3 bases are TGTGCCATCAGTGTTAGGGGGACTAGCTATCCTAATGAGCAGTTCTTC.

The rearrangement links TRBV28 to TRBJ1-2; D remains unclear. Germline V gives CDR1 MDHEN, CDR2 SYDVKM. V lost 7 bases and J 4 bases, leaving 7 bases between the germline ends. The CDR3 is made up of 11 amino acids. The CDR3 sequence: CASMGGYGYTF. CDR3 nucleotide sequence: TGTGCCAGCATGGGAGGCTATGGCTACACCTTC.

The chain combines TRBV10-2 with TRBJ2-4; D is uncertain. Trimming took off 9 bases at V and 6 bases at J, with 15 bases between the two ends. CDR1 is WSHSY, CDR2 SAAADI, per germline. The CDR3 is 13 amino acids. The CDR3 bases are TGCGCCAGTCGAGAGATTTCGGCAAACATTCAGTACTTC. Amino acid sequence: CASREISANIQYF.

J is TRBJ2-2 and V is TRBV29-1; no firm D call. Trimming took off 2 bases at V and 8 bases at J, with 30 bases between the two ends. This CDR3 has 19 amino acids. Germline CDR1 reads SQVTM; CDR2 reads ANQGSEA. Here the CDR3 DNA reads TGCAGCGTTGAATCCCACCGGCAGCGAGACAACCGCACGAGAGGGGAGCTGTTTTTT. It specifies CSVESHRQRDNRTRGELFF.

The V and J genes are TRBV18 and TRBJ2-1; perhaps TRBD2 as D (6 bases). CDR1 and CDR2 from the germline V gene are KGHSH and LQKENI. Trimming left V 1 base short and J 0 bases short, with 10 bases between. The CDR3 has 16 residues. The CDR3 loop is CASSPRDSSSYNEQFF. DNA for the CDR3: TGTGCCAGCTCACCACGGGACTCATCCTCCTACAATGAGCAGTTCTTC. Complete variable domain (other parts from reference TRBV18 and TRBJ2-1): NAGVMQNPRHLVRRRGQEARLRCSPMKGHSHVYWYRQLPEEGLKFMVYLQKENIIDESGMPKERFSAEFPKEGPSILRIQQVVRGDSAAYFCASSPRDSSSYNEQFFGPGTRLTVL.

This clone has only a few counts. The V gene is TRBV5-1, the J gene TRBJ1-2; a weak D match, TRBD1 (5 bases). CDR1 is SGHRS and CDR2 is YFSETQ in the germline V gene. This CDR3 is built from 16 residues. V lost 1 base and J 3 bases, leaving 16 bases between the germline ends. CDR3 nucleotide sequence: TGCGCCAGCAGCTTGCACCAGGGTAGGGACCACTATGGCTACACCTTC. It yields the protein CASSLHQGRDHYGYTF.

The chain uses TRBV12-5 and TRBJ2-1, with D possibly matching TRBD1 (6 bases). Trimming left V 3 bases short and J 5 bases short, with 17 bases between. This CDR3 contains 16 residues. Germline loops: CDR1 LGHNT, CDR2 FRNRAP. The CDR3 DNA is TGTGCTAGTGGTTTTTCCCGAGGGACATTCCACAATGAGCAGTTCTTC. Amino acids: CASGFSRGTFHNEQFF.

The genes are TRBV18 and TRBJ2-3; D perhaps matches TRBD1 (5 bases). The CDR3 covers 14 residues. Trimming left V 0 bases short and J 9 bases short, with 13 bases between. Looked up from germline, CDR1 is KGHSH and CDR2 is LQKENI. The CDR3 bases are TGTGCCAGCTCACCACCACGGAAAGGGGCCACGCAGTATTTT. Translated, it gives CASSPPRKGATQYF.

The rearrangement joins TRBV6-6 to TRBJ1-4; D gene uncertain. Between the trimmed V and J ends, which lost 2 bases and 7 bases, there was a span of 14 bases. This CDR3 is 15 amino acids long. CDR1 and CDR2 from the germline V gene are MNHNY and SVGAGI (reference sequence). DNA of the CDR3: TGTGCCAGCAGTTACCGGACCAGTCGGGTTGAAAAACTGTTTTTT. Translation: CASSYRTSRVEKLFF.